Shown below are 5 T cell receptor beta chains from a single sample sequenced in a study of beta chain bispecific antibodies for T cell cancers. Their antigens remain unidentified. TCRdb analysed the 5' RACE reads with MiXCR anew, one entry per CDR3 protein. Of 15,000 to 20,000 distinct CDR3 sequences in the sample, 2.1% were seen once. Study-level findings and limits: Normal T cells contributed less of the targeted TRBV signal than the leukemia cells did.

T cells were expanded from blood mononuclear cells for 2 to 4 days with anti-CD3 OKT3 or CD3/CD28 beads. The sample comprised healthy donor T cells cultured with leukemia cells. Every receptor here comes from a human donor in good health. Some clones in this sample may be carry-over from other donors' samples.

This clonotype was counted many times. This sequence joins TRBV2 and TRBJ2-3; weak D call: TRBD2 (6 bases). V lost 3 bases to trimming and J lost 4 bases, with 17 bases between them. This CDR3 is built from 16 residues. Germline-derived CDR1 and CDR2 are SNHLY and FYNNEI. CDR3 sequence reads: CASSESYASAADTQYF. In DNA, the CDR3 is TGTGCCAGCAGTGAGAGTTACGCTAGCGCAGCAGATACGCAGTATTTT.

This clonotype was detected many times. The chain recombines TRBV10-2 with TRBJ1-1; 9 bases map to TRBD1. Germline lookup yields CDR1 WSHSY and CDR2 SAAADI. This CDR3 is built from 14 residues. J was trimmed by 2 bases and V by 10 bases; bases with no gene match: 8. The CDR3 DNA is TGCGCCACCCGACAGGGGGGCCTTAACACTGAAGCTTTCTTT. Translated, it gives CATRQGGLNTEAFF.

This clonotype was recorded many times. The CDR3 sequence is CAISPGSDTGELFF. CDR3 DNA sequence: TGTGCCATTTCACCCGGGTCTGACACCGGGGAGCTGTTTTTT. This chain joins TRBV27 and TRBJ2-2; D ambiguous. CDR1 MNHEY and CDR2 SMNVEV come from the germline V gene (reference sequence). The ends were cut back, 10 bases at V and 3 bases at J, with 15 bases in the middle. CDR3 size: 14 residues.

This chain links TRBV27 with TRBJ2-7; D is undetermined. Germline CDR1 and CDR2: MNHEY and SMNVEV (reference sequence). V lost 0 bases, J lost 1 base, and 10 bases lay in between. The CDR3 has 15 amino acids. This CDR3 is CASSLSSRGSYEQYF. The CDR3 nucleotides are TGTGCCAGCAGTTTATCATCCAGAGGATCCTACGAGCAGTACTTC.

This clonotype was recorded many times. J is TRBJ2-7 and V is TRBV7-6; 10 bases line up with TRBD1. The trim removed 1 base at V and 3 bases at J, leaving 3 bases unmatched. The CDR3 is 15 amino acids. The germline gives CDR1 SGHVS, CDR2 FNYEAQ. CDR3 amino acids: CASSLGTGGVYEQYF. Written as DNA, the CDR3 is TGTGCCAGCAGCTTAGGGACAGGGGGAGTCTACGAGCAGTACTTC.